Presented here are 4 T cell receptor beta chains from one specimen sequenced in a study of CD8 T cells in Susac syndrome. Random hexamers primed reverse transcription of about 0.45 to 1 ug RNA. TCRdb re-derived calls from the immunoSEQ multiplex PCR reads in MiXCR, one entry per CDR3 protein. The sample records 170,000 or so distinct CDR3 sequences, approximately 93% being singletons. The source material was CD4+ T cells from PBMCs. The receptors shown here come from a human donor with multiple sclerosis.

The rearrangement links TRBV2 to TRBJ1-1; D not certain. Germline CDR1 reads SNHLY; CDR2 reads FYNNEI. The CDR3 is 14 residues long. Trimming pared 8 bases from V and 0 bases from J, leaving 13 bases between. As DNA, the CDR3 is TGTGCCAGCGCTCCATTTGCCGTGAACACTGAAGCTTTCTTT. Amino acids: CASAPFAVNTEAFF.

The chain uses TRBV6-6 and TRBJ2-1, with TRBD2 matching 10 bases. Germline CDR1 is MNHNY and CDR2 is SVGAGI (reference sequence). V gave up 7 bases and J gave up 4 bases; unmatched junction bases: 10. There are 16 residues in the CDR3. CDR3 residues: CASTFPRTSGYNEQFF. In nucleotides, the CDR3 is TGTGCCAGCACTTTCCCACGGACTAGCGGATACAATGAGCAGTTCTTC.

This rearrangement joins TRBV15 to TRBJ2-7, with D possibly TRBD2 on 5 matching bases. The germline V and J ends were trimmed by 2 bases and 3 bases, with 14 bases remaining between them. Germline V gene data show CDR1 as LNHNV and CDR2 as YYDKDF (reference sequence). The CDR3 length is 15 residues. The chain's CDR3 is CATSRRSVSFYEQYF. The CDR3 DNA sequence: TGTGCCACCAGCAGACGTAGCGTGTCGTTCTACGAGCAGTACTTC.

The CDR3 spells CASSYSIVAPTYEQYF. The CDR3 bases are TGTGCCAGCAGTTACTCGATTGTAGCGCCTACCTACGAGCAGTACTTC. The V gene is TRBV6-7, the J gene TRBJ2-7, with a tentative D call TRBD2 (5 bases). TRBV6-7 belongs to the ORF category, with a function that is uncertain. The CDR3 runs 16 residues. V was shortened by 0 bases and J by 2 bases, with 14 bases between the two germline ends.